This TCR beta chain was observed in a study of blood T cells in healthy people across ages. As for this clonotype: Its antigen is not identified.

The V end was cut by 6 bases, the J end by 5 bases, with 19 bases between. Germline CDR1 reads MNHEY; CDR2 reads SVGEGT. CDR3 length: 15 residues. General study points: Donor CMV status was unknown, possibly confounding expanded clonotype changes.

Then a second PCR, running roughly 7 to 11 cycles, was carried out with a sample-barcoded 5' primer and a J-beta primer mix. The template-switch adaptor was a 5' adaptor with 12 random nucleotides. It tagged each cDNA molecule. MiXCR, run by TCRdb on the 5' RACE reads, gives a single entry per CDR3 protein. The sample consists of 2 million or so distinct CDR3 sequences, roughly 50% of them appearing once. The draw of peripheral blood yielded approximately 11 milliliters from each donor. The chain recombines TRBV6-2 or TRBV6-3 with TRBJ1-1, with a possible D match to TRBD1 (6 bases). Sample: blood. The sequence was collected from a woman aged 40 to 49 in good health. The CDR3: CASSESQGIWTEAFF. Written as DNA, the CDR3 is TGTGCCAGCAGCGAATCCCAGGGGATCTGGACTGAAGCTTTCTTT.